The next 24 T cell receptor beta chains were all read from a single sample in a study of blood T cells in healthy people across ages (dated by TCRdb to between 2015 and 2016). The method was 5' RACE. Sequencing was performed on an Illumina HiSeq 2500. A second 7 to 11 cycle PCR used a sample-barcoded 5' primer and a J-beta primer mix. In TCRdb, the public reads were trimmed at Q25 with fastp and aligned with MiXCR, with productive beta chains retained. Entries that share a CDR3 protein sequence are merged under the most common genes and DNA. For this sample the table gives roughly 2 million distinct CDR3 sequences, of which around 48% were detected only once. Together, the top ten hold 2.1% of the sample. The sequenced sample consisted of blood. The receptors here all came from a woman aged 40-49 years in good health.

This clonotype was counted at least ten times. This sequence joins TRBV27 and TRBJ2-3, with a weak D call TRBD1 (6 bases). V shed 0 bases and J shed 1 base, with 8 bases lying between them. CDR1 MNHEY and CDR2 SMNVEV come from the germline V gene (reference sequence). There are 15 residues in the CDR3. The CDR3 protein is CASSLSGAGTDTQYF. The CDR3 DNA reads as TGTGCCAGCAGTTTATCGGGGGCTGGCACAGATACGCAGTATTTT.

V usage is TRBV7-9 and J usage is TRBJ2-3, with 7 nucleotides matching TRBD2. Germline CDR1 and CDR2: SEHNR and FQNEAQ (reference sequence). V lost 4 bases and J lost 8; bases outside the gene matches: 21. The CDR3 is 18 residues long. The CDR3 nucleotides are TGTGCCAGCAGCTCCCCGGGAGCGGGACTCGGCCCGTCGCGTACGCAGTATTTT. It encodes CASSSPGAGLGPSRTQYF.

The chain couples TRBV7-9 to TRBJ2-1, with D possibly matching TRBD1 (6 bases). CDR1 is SEHNR, CDR2 FQNEAQ, per germline (reference sequence). The V end lost 4 bases, the J end lost 1 base, and 26 bases lay between the germline ends. The CDR3 runs to 20 residues. CDR3 loop: CASSSTPDGGGRISYNEQFF. The CDR3, as DNA: TGTGCCAGCAGCTCGACACCGGACGGTGGGGGCCGTATATCCTACAATGAGCAGTTCTTC.

The gene calls are TRBV5-6 and TRBJ2-1; D is perhaps TRBD1 (5 bases). The CDR3 is 16 amino acids. Deletions cut 0 bases from V and 3 bases from J, with 13 bases between. Germline CDR1 reads SGHDT; CDR2 reads YYEEEE. CDR3 in amino acids: CASSLVGRTNYNEQFF. The DNA of the CDR3 is TGTGCCAGCAGCTTGGTGGGGCGGACAAACTACAATGAGCAGTTCTTC.

This clonotype is a singleton in its sample. The chain joins TRBV10-3 to TRBJ1-2; no firm D call. Germline V lookup: CDR1 ENHRY, CDR2 SYGVKD. V lost 5 bases, J lost 4 bases, and 17 bases lay in between. The CDR3 sequence is 15 residues long. CDR3 sequence (DNA): TGTGCCATCAGTTCAGGCCCCGGAGGGAGCTATGGCTACACCTTC. Protein: CAISSGPGGSYGYTF.

This chain connects TRBV5-1 to TRBJ1-2; D is ambiguous. CDR1 and CDR2 from the germline V gene are SGHRS and YFSETQ. V gave up 2 bases and J gave up 6 bases, with 8 bases separating them. This CDR3 contains 12 residues. The CDR3 bases are TGCGCCAGCAGCTTAGAGTTGAATGGCTACACCTTC. It encodes CASSLELNGYTF.

V is TRBV20-1 and J is TRBJ2-7, with D perhaps assigned TRBD1 or TRBD2 (5 bases each). The ends were cut back, 0 bases at V and 0 bases at J, with 12 bases in the middle. The germline CDR1 and CDR2 sequences are DFQATT and SNEGSKA (reference sequence). The CDR3 is 15 amino acids. The CDR3 nucleotides read TGCAGTGCTAGAGAGGGACGGATTGGCTCCTACGAGCAGTACTTC. It translates to CSAREGRIGSYEQYF.

In this sample, this clonotype turned up a few times. The chain uses TRBV7-6 and TRBJ2-5; D not resolved. Trimming took off 1 base at V and 5 bases at J, with 11 bases between the two ends. The CDR3 has 14 amino acids. Germline CDR1 reads SGHVS; CDR2 reads FNYEAQ. The DNA of the CDR3 is TGTGCCAGCAGCTTAGTGGGGAATTGGGAGACCCAGTACTTC. This gives the protein CASSLVGNWETQYF.

This clonotype was detected only a few times. The V call is TRBV5-6, the J call TRBJ2-6; D remains unclear. Germline-derived CDR1 and CDR2 are SGHDT and YYEEEE. Trimming stripped 7 bases from V and 0 bases from J, with 14 bases between. This CDR3 contains 16 residues. This CDR3 reads CASSGRKSSGANVLTF. CDR3 bases: TGTGCCAGCTCCGGACGGAAGAGCTCTGGGGCCAACGTCCTGACTTTC.

The chain carries TRBV25-1 and TRBJ2-5; D remains ambiguous. The length of the CDR3 is 14 residues. Per germline, CDR1 MGHDK and CDR2 SYGVNS. The V gene lost 4 bases and the J gene lost 1 base, with 10 bases spanning the gap. In DNA form, the CDR3 reads TGTGCCAGCAGTGGGCGGAGCCCCCAAGAGACCCAGTACTTC. Its translation: CASSGRSPQETQYF.

The rearrangement joins TRBV7-2 to TRBJ1-4; 9 bases agree with TRBD1. V lost 5 bases and J lost 6; bases outside the gene matches: 4. Germline CDR1 is SGHTA and CDR2 is FQGNSA. The CDR3 length is 14 residues. CDR3 loop: CASSRTGVDEKLFF. The CDR3 bases are TGTGCCAGCAGCCGGACAGGGGTGGATGAAAAACTGTTTTTT.

The rearrangement joins TRBV20-1 to TRBJ2-3; D might be TRBD1 (5 bases). Per the germline V gene, CDR1 is DFQATT and CDR2 is SNEGSKA (reference sequence). Trimming left V 3 bases short and J 2 bases short, with 15 bases between. The CDR3 consists of 15 residues. The CDR3 spells CSASGHRTNTDTQYF. As DNA, the CDR3 is TGCAGTGCTAGTGGTCATAGGACAAACACAGATACGCAGTATTTT.

Notes on this clonotype: The germline gene is not matched at one end of the junction; a read error may be the cause. The chain is built from TRBV7-2 and TRBJ1-2, with D maybe TRBD1 (5 bases). The CDR3 sequence is 15 residues long. CDR1 is SGHTA and CDR2 is FQGNSA in the germline V gene. The CDR3: CAGSLQRGREGGYTF. In DNA, the CDR3 is TGTGCCGGCAGCTTGCAGCGAGGCAGGGAGGGCGGCTACACCTTC.

The chain couples TRBV12-3 or TRBV12-4 to TRBJ2-2, with D maybe TRBD2 (5 bases). The CDR3 is 14 amino acids. Deletions cut 6 bases from V and 2 bases from J, with 10 bases between. The CDR3 DNA reads TGTGCCAGCAGAGGACTGATTAACACCGGGGAGCTGTTTTTT. Translating gives CASRGLINTGELFF.

The gene calls are TRBV7-8 and TRBJ1-5, with D tentatively TRBD1 (5 bases). Germline V CDR1 and CDR2: SGHVS, FQNEAQ. The CDR3 is 14 amino acids. The ends were cut back, 11 bases at V and 1 base at J, with 15 bases in the middle. The CDR3 loop is CAPLSRDSNQPQHF. CDR3 coding DNA: TGTGCCCCACTGTCCCGGGACAGCAATCAGCCCCAGCATTTT.

The rearrangement joins TRBV5-1 to TRBJ2-3; D uncertain. Trimming took 3 bases from V and 0 from J, leaving 17 bases between them. Per germline, CDR1 SGHRS and CDR2 YFSETQ. This CDR3 comprises 17 residues. The CDR3 spells CASSSLNGASSTDTQYF. The CDR3 bases are TGCGCCAGCAGCTCCCTGAACGGAGCCTCTAGCACAGATACGCAGTATTTT.

On this clonotype: Germline and junction disagree at one end, which may indicate a read error. The chain couples TRBV7-2 to TRBJ2-5, with 7 bases that match TRBD2. This CDR3 comprises 15 residues. Germline V gene sequence: CDR1 SGHTA, CDR2 FQGNSA. The CDR3 sequence is CDSSSGAGSTETQYF. In DNA form, the CDR3 reads TGTGACAGCAGCTCTGGAGCGGGGTCGACGGAGACCCAGTACTTC.

This rearrangement joins TRBV28 to TRBJ2-3; D gene uncertain. The V end lost 3 bases, the J end lost 3 bases, and 7 bases lay between the germline ends. The CDR3 totals 13 residues. Germline V gene sequence: CDR1 MDHEN, CDR2 SYDVKM. CDR3 nucleotides: TGTGCCAGCAGTTTTTCCATGACAGATACGCAGTATTTT. Translating it yields CASSFSMTDTQYF.

This clonotype appeared a single time. V is TRBV5-1 and J is TRBJ1-2; tentative D call: TRBD1 (5 bases). From germline, CDR1 is SGHRS and CDR2 YFSETQ. The CDR3 extends over 15 amino acids. V was cut by 0 bases and J by 3 bases, with 12 bases left in between. The CDR3 DNA sequence: TGCGCCAGCAGCTTGGCCCAGGGCCACTACTATGGCTACACCTTC. Encoded protein: CASSLAQGHYYGYTF.

The J gene is TRBJ2-1, the V gene TRBV5-1; weak D call: TRBD2 (6 bases). Between the trimmed V and J ends, which lost 4 bases and 8 bases, there was a span of 19 bases. This CDR3 region has 15 residues. In germline, CDR1 is SGHRS, CDR2 YFSETQ. This CDR3 is CASSPTGPWGDEQFF. DNA for the CDR3: TGCGCCAGCAGCCCGACGGGCCCATGGGGGGATGAGCAGTTCTTC.

The rearrangement joins TRBV27 to TRBJ2-4, with 7 bases aligning to TRBD1. The DNA end favors TRBJ2-7, so the J call may be wrong. The germline V gene encodes CDR1 MNHEY and CDR2 SMNVEV (reference sequence). The CDR3 has 13 amino acids. The CDR3 DNA reads TGTGCCAGCAGCCGACAGGGTTCAAACGAGCAGTACTTC. Translation gives CASSRQGSNEQYF.

This clonotype was counted between two and nine times. The chain carries TRBV5-1 and TRBJ2-7; D gene uncertain. Germline-derived CDR1 and CDR2 are SGHRS and YFSETQ. The CDR3 spans 15 residues. The V end lost 0 bases, the J end lost 0 bases, and 10 bases lay between the germline ends. The CDR3 DNA sequence: TGCGCCAGCAGCTTGGTGACCACGAGCTCCTACGAGCAGTACTTC. This codes for CASSLVTTSSYEQYF.

This clonotype was seen only once. For the CDR3, the DNA is TGTGCCAACTCGGTCCCGGACAGAGATAATCACTACGAGCAGTACTTC. It translates to CANSVPDRDNHYEQYF. The rearrangement uses TRBV28 and TRBJ2-5; perhaps TRBD1 as D (6 bases). The J call is in doubt because the DNA end fits TRBJ2-7 better. The CDR3 spans 16 residues. Germline V gene lookup returns CDR1 MDHEN and CDR2 SYDVKM.

Only a few counts were recorded for this clonotype. The chain recombines TRBV4-3 with TRBJ1-2; 7 nucleotides match TRBD1. V lost 0 bases, J lost 8 bases, and 9 bases stayed unmatched. Germline CDR1 and CDR2: LGHNA and YSLEER. The CDR3 consists of 15 residues. The CDR3 sequence: CASSQEVPGQQGYTF. In DNA form, the CDR3 reads TGCGCCAGCAGCCAAGAGGTACCGGGACAGCAGGGCTACACCTTC.